This T cell receptor (beta chain) was documented in a study of response to subunit inactivated influenza vaccine. V was pared by 2 bases and J by 4 bases, with 11 bases between. CDR1 and CDR2 (germline): MDHEN, SYDVKM. This CDR3 has 14 residues. Regarding the study as a whole: Seasonal influenza vaccination, on each occasion, was suggested by the authors to recruit few new T cells.

TCRdb ran MiXCR on the RT-PCR reads and lists one entry per CDR3 protein. The sample contains more than 450,000 distinct CDR3 sequences, about 11% of which appear only once. About this clonotype: Antigen unknown.

The receptor was isolated from a man between 45 and 60 years old who received an inactivated influenza vaccine. The chain is built from TRBV28 and TRBJ2-5; tentatively, D is TRBD2 (6 bases). The source was PBMCs from blood, collected on the day of vaccination. CDR3 in amino acids: CASSLALAGETQYF. CDR3 DNA sequence: TGTGCCAGCAGTTTAGCACTAGCAGGAGAGACCCAGTACTTC.